The 9 T cell receptor beta chains presented below share a single source sample, sequenced in a study of blood T cells in healthy people across ages. A second about 7 to 12 cycle PCR used barcoded and J-beta primers. Via MiXCR, TCRdb re-called the 5' RACE reads, giving one row per CDR3 protein. The sample carries 890,000 or so distinct CDR3 sequences, approximately 67% recorded once. The material sequenced was blood. The receptors shown here come from a man younger than 40 in good health.

The chain couples TRBV20-1 to TRBJ2-7; the D is unclear. Gene TRBJ2-5 matches the end of the DNA better, so the J call may be wrong. Germline lookup yields CDR1 DFQATT and CDR2 SNEGSKA (reference sequence). The CDR3 covers 14 residues. The CDR3, as DNA: TGCAGTGCTCGCGAGAGTTCTAGGATTGAGACCCAGTACTTC. Its translation is CSARESSRIETQYF.

This clonotype appeared once. V and J are TRBV7-9 and TRBJ1-2; D possibly corresponds to TRBD1 (5 bases). CDR1 is SEHNR, CDR2 FQNEAQ, per germline (reference sequence). CDR3 length equals 13 residues. Trimming shortened V by 1 base and J by 6 bases, and 9 bases separated the two germline ends. CDR3 protein: CASSLGEGNGYTF. The CDR3 coding sequence is TGTGCCAGCAGCTTAGGGGAGGGGAATGGCTACACCTTC.

V and J are TRBV7-6 and TRBJ2-3; perhaps TRBD2 as D (5 bases). Per the germline V gene, CDR1 is SGHVS and CDR2 is FNYEAQ. V dropped 4 bases and J dropped 11 bases, with 16 bases sitting between them. This CDR3 has 13 amino acids. CDR3 coding DNA: TGTGCCAGCAGCTCTGGAGGAACCTCCGGGCAGTATTTT. This translates into CASSSGGTSGQYF.

This chain joins TRBV9 and TRBJ2-6; 7 bases fit TRBD1. The germline V gene encodes CDR1 SGDLS and CDR2 YYNGEE. The CDR3 spans 17 residues. J gave up 1 base and V 2 bases, and 6 bases lay outside the gene matches. CDR3 in amino acids: CASSVHRGESGANVLTF. DNA for the CDR3: TGTGCCAGCAGCGTTCACAGGGGAGAGTCTGGGGCCAACGTCCTGACTTTC.

The CDR3 loop is CSAPRDRDYGYTF. As DNA, the CDR3 is TGCAGCGCCCCCCGGGACAGAGACTATGGCTACACCTTC. The chain joins TRBV29-1 to TRBJ1-2; 7 bases match TRBD1. J lost 3 bases, V lost 7 bases, and 8 bases had no gene match. The CDR3 length is 13 residues. Germline V gene sequence: CDR1 SQVTM, CDR2 ANQGSEA.

This chain links TRBV15 with TRBJ2-3, with D perhaps assigned TRBD1 or TRBD2 (5 bases each). Germline values: CDR1 LNHNV, CDR2 YYDKDF (reference sequence). The V end was cut by 5 bases, the J end by 13 bases, with 16 bases between. The CDR3 loop spans 12 amino acids. CDR3 amino acids: CATSPGGPWEYF. The CDR3 DNA follows: TGTGCCACCAGCCCTGGGGGACCATGGGAGTATTTT. The full variable domain, with the rest looked up from reference TRBV15 and TRBJ2-3, is DAMVIQNPRYQVTQFGKPVTLSCSQTLNHNVMYWYQQKSSQAPKLLFHYYDKDFNNEADTPDNFQSRRPNTSFCFLDIRSPGLGDTAMYLCATSPGGPWEYFGPGTRLTVL.

Details on this clonotype: This sequence may be a read error, since a much larger clone differs from it by one base. V gene TRBV11-1 combines with J gene TRBJ2-5; D not certain. Germline V gives CDR1 SGHAT, CDR2 FQDESV (reference sequence). V gave up 5 bases and J gave up 1 base, with 8 bases separating them. CDR3 length: 13 amino acids. The CDR3 reads CASSVPLQETQYF. DNA for the CDR3: TGTGCCAGCAGCGTACCCCTCCAAGAGACCCAGTACTTC.

This sequence joins TRBV7-2 and TRBJ2-3, with a possible D match to TRBD2 (6 bases). Per the germline V gene, CDR1 is SGHTA and CDR2 is FQGNSA. The CDR3 sequence is 15 residues long. V was shortened by 5 bases and J by 1 base, with 13 bases between the two germline ends. The CDR3 protein is CASSPGTSRTDTQYF. The DNA of the CDR3 is TGTGCCAGCAGCCCAGGGACTTCCCGCACAGATACGCAGTATTTT.

This clonotype was recorded a few times. The chain joins TRBV7-2 to TRBJ2-4; 8 bases match TRBD2. Germline lookup yields CDR1 SGHTA and CDR2 FQGNSA. The CDR3 consists of 17 residues. The V and J ends lost 5 bases and 0 bases, in that order; junction bases with no gene match: 9. In nucleotides, the CDR3 is TGTGCCAGCAGCCCACTCACTAGCGGACTAGCCAAAAACATTCAGTACTTC. Translating it yields CASSPLTSGLAKNIQYF.